One and the same sample provided the 14 T cell receptor beta chains below, sequenced in a study of Ad26.COV2.S vaccination and SARS-CoV-2 variants. The data were produced by immunoSEQ multiplex PCR, yet TCRdb's version contains in-frame clones alone and is incomplete. In the table there are roughly 270,000 clones, around 87% of which are singletons. Treatment meaning: some 19 received Ad26.COV2.S at low or high dose, single or two shots; roughly five received placebo; per-sample allocation not given. Collection of the samples took place on day 63 after the first injection of vaccine or placebo. Sequences were derived from peripheral blood, sampled in a trial of Ad26.COV2.S vaccine versus placebo. The receptors were gathered from a person between 18 and 59 years old who received the Ad26.COV2.S COVID-19 vaccine or a placebo.

The chain joins TRBV7-2 to TRBJ2-3; D gene ambiguous. Trimming shortened V by 10 bases and J by 2 bases, and 16 bases separated the two germline ends. Per germline, CDR1 SGHTA and CDR2 FQGNSA. The CDR3 has 14 amino acids. Here the CDR3 DNA reads TGTGCCACCATCCGTGGCAGCACCACAGATACGCAGTATTTT. Translated: CATIRGSTTDTQYF.

The rearrangement links TRBV19 to TRBJ2-3; D remains ambiguous. The CDR3 covers 14 residues. Germline-derived CDR1 and CDR2 are LNHDA and SQIVND (reference sequence). The germline V and J ends were trimmed by 5 bases and 1 base, with 10 bases remaining between them. For the CDR3, the DNA is TGTGCCAGTAGTTTTTTCTCTCGCACAGATACGCAGTATTTT. Protein sequence: CASSFFSRTDTQYF.

The chain employs TRBV18 and TRBJ2-7, with TRBD1 identical over 7 bases. This CDR3 comprises 16 residues. The V and J ends lost 2 bases and 6 bases, in that order; junction bases with no gene match: 13. The germline V gene has CDR1 KGHSH and CDR2 LQKENI. The CDR3 spells CASSPRTGEQGSEQYF. In nucleotides, the CDR3 is TGTGCCAGCTCACCAAGAACCGGGGAACAGGGGAGCGAGCAGTACTTC.

The V call is TRBV7-9, the J call TRBJ2-7, with TRBD1 matching over 10 bases. The CDR3 has 17 residues. Germline V gene lookup returns CDR1 SEHNR and CDR2 FQNEAQ (reference sequence). V lost 4 bases, J lost 0 bases, and 9 bases stayed unmatched. DNA for the CDR3: TGTGCCAGCAGCTCCGGGACAGGGGCTAGGTTCTCCTACGAGCAGTACTTC. Translating it yields CASSSGTGARFSYEQYF.

The chain recombines TRBV2 with TRBJ1-5; D is undetermined. Trimming took 7 bases from V and 2 from J, leaving 15 bases between them. This CDR3 region has 15 residues. CDR1 and CDR2 from the germline V gene are SNHLY and FYNNEI. The CDR3 nucleotides are TGTGCCAGCAAAAAGCTAAGAACGGGCAATCAGCCCCAGCATTTT. Translation: CASKKLRTGNQPQHF.

CDR3 nucleotides: TGTGCCACCAGCAGAGATCTCATGGTGCGGAATGAGCAGTTCTTC. This encodes CATSRDLMVRNEQFF. The rearrangement uses TRBV15 and TRBJ2-1; no firm D call. This CDR3 region has 15 residues. Germline V gene lookup returns CDR1 LNHNV and CDR2 YYDKDF (reference sequence). V gave up 0 bases and J gave up 7 bases, with 13 bases separating them.

In its sample, this clone was seen a few times. V usage is TRBV30 and J usage is TRBJ2-7, with 7 bases matching TRBD1. The CDR3 runs 14 residues. Germline V lookup: CDR1 GTSNPN, CDR2 SVGIG (reference sequence). Trimming cost V 4 bases and J 6 bases; bases outside gene matches: 12. In DNA, the CDR3 is TGTGCCTGGATTAACAGGGGTCGTCCCGGCGAGCAGTACTTC. Translated: CAWINRGRPGEQYF.

This chain joins TRBV19 and TRBJ1-2, with D perhaps matching TRBD1 (5 bases). Germline CDR1 is LNHDA and CDR2 is SQIVND (reference sequence). The CDR3 consists of 14 residues. The ends were cut back, 2 bases at V and 2 bases at J, with 9 bases in the middle. The CDR3 DNA is TGTGCCAGTAGTATATGGACAACCAACTATGGCTACACCTTC. Protein: CASSIWTTNYGYTF.

This chain connects TRBV28 to TRBJ1-5; a possible D gene is TRBD1 (5 bases). Trimming removed 4 bases at V and 0 bases at J, with 10 bases between. This CDR3 contains 15 residues. Germline lookup yields CDR1 MDHEN and CDR2 SYDVKM. The CDR3 reads CASSWGSHSNQPQHF. DNA of the CDR3: TGTGCCAGCAGTTGGGGCAGCCATAGCAATCAGCCCCAGCATTTT. The whole variable domain, filled in from reference TRBV28 and TRBJ1-5, reads DVKVTQSSRYLVKRTGEKVFLECVQDMDHENMFWYRQDPGLGLRLIYFSYDVKMKEKGDIPEGYSVSREKKERFSLILESASTNQTSMYLCASSWGSHSNQPQHFGDGTRLSIL.

The chain couples TRBV7-2 to TRBJ2-7; D is uncertain. The CDR3 length is 13 residues. Trimming left V 1 base short and J 0 bases short, with 4 bases between. The germline V gene encodes CDR1 SGHTA and CDR2 FQGNSA. The CDR3 coding sequence is TGTGCCAGCAGCTTAGACAGCTCCTACGAGCAGTACTTC. It is translated as CASSLDSSYEQYF.

The V gene is TRBV27, the J gene TRBJ2-2; 11 nucleotides line up with TRBD2. Germline V gene sequence: CDR1 MNHEY, CDR2 SMNVEV (reference sequence). Trimming at V came to 1 base and at J to 4 bases, leaving 8 bases not matched to a gene. The CDR3 loop spans 18 amino acids. The CDR3 sequence is CASSLFASGRSGTGELFF. In DNA, the CDR3 is TGTGCCAGCAGTTTATTTGCTAGCGGGAGGAGTGGCACCGGGGAGCTGTTTTTT.

The chain links TRBV11-2 to TRBJ2-1, with D hard to call. The V gene's germline CDR1 is SGHAT and CDR2 FQNNGV. Trimming pared 0 bases from V and 3 bases from J, leaving 24 bases between. CDR3 length: 20 amino acids. CDR3 amino acids: CASSLDFRKVAANRYNEQFF. The CDR3 bases are TGTGCCAGCAGCTTAGACTTTCGGAAAGTAGCAGCAAACCGCTACAATGAGCAGTTCTTC.

The chain combines TRBV29-1 with TRBJ1-1; D is ambiguous. CDR1 SQVTM and CDR2 ANQGSEA come from the germline V gene. The CDR3 is made up of 14 amino acids. CDR3 coding DNA: TGCAGTTCGCTACCCAATGTCGGGTACACTGAAGCTTTCTTT. Its protein product is CSSLPNVGYTEAFF.

V is TRBV7-2 and J is TRBJ2-2, with a tentative D call TRBD2 (5 bases). V dropped 7 bases and J dropped 4 bases, with 10 bases sitting between them. CDR3 size: 13 residues. Germline V lookup: CDR1 SGHTA, CDR2 FQGNSA. The CDR3 loop reads CASTGRPTGELFF. The CDR3 DNA reads TGTGCCAGCACGGGAAGACCCACCGGGGAGCTGTTTTTT.